The rows below give T cell receptor beta chains drawn from one sample of a study of precursors of human CD4 cytotoxic T cells. In TCRdb, the reads were re-called with MiXCR into one record per CDR3 protein. The sample yields about 260 distinct CDR3 sequences, about a sixth seen once. What was sequenced was memory CD4+ T cells from blood (PBMCs). The receptors originated from a human donor in good health. Each CDR3 is given with its conserved first and last residue.

length | J | V | CDR3
17 | TRBJ2-6 | TRBV29-1 | CSVIVQREGPGANVLTF
13 | TRBJ1-6 | TRBV20-1 | CSARYRIGSPLHF